The T cell receptor (beta chain) under discussion was sequenced for a study of shared clonotypes between healthy human individuals. Study findings and constraints: Naive subsets generally exceeded memory subsets in estimated richness. Sharing across a few donors was seen in approximately 5.2% of naive CD4 clonotypes.

V shed 0 bases and J shed 1 base, with 21 bases lying between them. CDR1 is LGHNA, CDR2 YNFKEQ, per germline. The CDR3 contains 20 residues. None of the donors, who were healthy HIV-negative adults, had recently had acute infections or vaccinations. Of note for this clone: The antigen remains undetermined.

The table came from immunoSEQ multiplex PCR; TCRdb's copy has only in-frame clones and leaves some out. This table holds 2 million to 3 million clones, roughly 93% found once. This clonotype was sampled from a man in his late teens or twenties in good health. Some clones in this sample may be carry-over from other donors' samples. The chain couples TRBV4-2 to TRBJ1-4; D possibly corresponds to TRBD1 (5 bases). The sample was naive CD4+ T cells from PBMCs. Specified subset: CD45RA+ positively selected. The CDR3 coding sequence is TGTGCCAGCAGCCAAGATCAGGCCGCCGAGGGGAGGGTAACTAATGAAAAACTGTTTTTT. Its translation is CASSQDQAAEGRVTNEKLFF.